The 4 T cell receptor beta chains below were found in one sample sequenced in a study of radiation and T cells in renal cell carcinoma. Time point defined: blood 2 weeks post-SBRT. Stated treatment: 15 Gy SBRT to primary tumor, nephrectomy 4 weeks later. Measured with immunoSEQ multiplex PCR; TCRdb has only the in-frame clones, and not every one. This table holds around 130,000 clones, approximately 75% found once. Sequenced material: blood, taken from a patient whose treatment included radiotherapy and nephrectomy. These TCRs come from a woman in her sixties with renal cell carcinoma.

The chain combines TRBV28 with TRBJ2-3, with 9 bases fitting TRBD1. Per germline, CDR1 MDHEN and CDR2 SYDVKM. The CDR3 totals 16 residues. V shed 4 bases and J 6 bases; nucleotides not matched to a gene: 11. The CDR3 spells CASSSPRDRALDTQYF. In nucleotides, the CDR3 is TGTGCCAGCAGTTCACCGCGGGACAGGGCGTTGGATACGCAGTATTTT. Full variable domain (rest looked up from reference TRBV28 and TRBJ2-3): DVKVTQSSRYLVKRTGEKVFLECVQDMDHENMFWYRQDPGLGLRLIYFSYDVKMKEKGDIPEGYSVSREKKERFSLILESASTNQTSMYLCASSSPRDRALDTQYFGPGTRLTVL.

This clone has just a few counts. The chain has TRBV28 and TRBJ2-3, with TRBD2 identical over 7 bases. Germline-derived CDR1 and CDR2 are MDHEN and SYDVKM. The V segment lost 8 bases and the J segment 0 bases; nucleotides outside the gene matches: 14. CDR3 length: 17 residues. The CDR3 coding sequence is TGTGCCAGCCTTCATTTGGGAGGGGAGCGGAGCACAGATACGCAGTATTTT. Its translation is CASLHLGGERSTDTQYF.

V is TRBV6-6 and J is TRBJ1-2; D unresolved. This CDR3 spans 16 amino acids. V shed 5 bases and J shed 1 base, with 17 bases lying between them. From germline, CDR1 is MNHNY and CDR2 SVGAGI (reference sequence). The CDR3 bases are TGTGCCAGCAGTCCCCTGGTAGAAAGATTTAACTATGGCTACACCTTC. Translated: CASSPLVERFNYGYTF.

This clone was seen only a few times. The genes are TRBV7-9 and TRBJ1-3; D not certain. Germline CDR1 and CDR2: SEHNR and FQNEAQ (reference sequence). Trimming shortened V by 5 bases and J by 4 bases, and 18 bases separated the two germline ends. The CDR3 is made up of 16 amino acids. The CDR3 sequence: CASSPPGAGGGNTIYF. In DNA, the CDR3 is TGTGCCAGCAGCCCGCCGGGAGCCGGAGGGGGAAACACCATATATTTT.